This TCR beta chain was recorded in a study of neurological immune-mediated disorders. TCRdb used MiXCR to reprocess the 5' RACE reads, holding one entry per CDR3 protein. Of about 58,000 distinct CDR3 sequences in the sample, about 3.7% were seen once. In its sample, this clonotype was seen many times. Looked up from germline, CDR1 is ENHRY and CDR2 is SYGVKD. V dropped 8 bases and J dropped 7 bases, with 17 bases sitting between them. This CDR3 comprises 14 residues. The V gene is TRBV10-3, the J gene TRBJ2-2, with D unresolved. The receptor's source is a woman aged 60-75 years with multiple sclerosis. Sequencing was done on a sample of PBMCs. CDR3 coding DNA: TGTGCCATCCAAGACTCCAGCGAGATCGGGGAGCTGTTTTTT. It is translated as CAIQDSSEIGELFF.